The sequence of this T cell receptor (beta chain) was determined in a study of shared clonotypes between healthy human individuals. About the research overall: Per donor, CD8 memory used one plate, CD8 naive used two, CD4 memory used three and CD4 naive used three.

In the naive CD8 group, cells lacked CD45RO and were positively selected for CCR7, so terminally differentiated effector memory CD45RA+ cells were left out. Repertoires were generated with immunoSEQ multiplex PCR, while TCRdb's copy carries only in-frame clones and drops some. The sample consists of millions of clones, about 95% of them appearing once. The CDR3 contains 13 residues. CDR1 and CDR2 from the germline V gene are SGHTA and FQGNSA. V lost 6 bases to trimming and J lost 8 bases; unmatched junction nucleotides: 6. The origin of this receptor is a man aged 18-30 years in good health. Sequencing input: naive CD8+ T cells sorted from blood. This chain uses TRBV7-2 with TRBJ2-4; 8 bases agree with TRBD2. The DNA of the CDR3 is TGTGCCAGCAGGAAGCGGGAGCGGGACATTCAGTACTTC. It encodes CASRKRERDIQYF.